This TCR beta chain was documented in a study of blood T cell repertoires in COVID-19. Whole-study context: Sites across the United States, Italy and Spain contributed samples from acute and convalescent COVID-19. In each case, the material was cDNA or gDNA derived from T cells, B-cell-depleted T cells, or PBMCs.

Original methodology: Amplification with reference gene primers provided the estimates of nucleated cell counts. Here immunoSEQ multiplex PCR was the method, and the copy in TCRdb shows in-frame clones only, minus some. The V and J calls and clone size were taken over from that table, and D and trimming were inferred from the DNA. The repertoire includes approximately 81,000 clones, almost 85% of them detected once, and approximately 7.3% sits in the top ten. Trimming stripped 3 bases from V and 1 base from J, with 17 bases between. This CDR3 has 17 residues. Germline values: CDR1 SGDLS, CDR2 YYNGEE.

This clonotype was obtained from a human donor in a cohort sampled during active COVID-19. This sequence joins TRBV9 and TRBJ2-1; no definite D call. The sample consisted of peripheral blood. The CDR3 DNA sequence: TGTGCCAGCAGCGAAAATAGCTATCCATCTTCCTACAATGAGCAGTTCTTC. This encodes CASSENSYPSSYNEQFF.